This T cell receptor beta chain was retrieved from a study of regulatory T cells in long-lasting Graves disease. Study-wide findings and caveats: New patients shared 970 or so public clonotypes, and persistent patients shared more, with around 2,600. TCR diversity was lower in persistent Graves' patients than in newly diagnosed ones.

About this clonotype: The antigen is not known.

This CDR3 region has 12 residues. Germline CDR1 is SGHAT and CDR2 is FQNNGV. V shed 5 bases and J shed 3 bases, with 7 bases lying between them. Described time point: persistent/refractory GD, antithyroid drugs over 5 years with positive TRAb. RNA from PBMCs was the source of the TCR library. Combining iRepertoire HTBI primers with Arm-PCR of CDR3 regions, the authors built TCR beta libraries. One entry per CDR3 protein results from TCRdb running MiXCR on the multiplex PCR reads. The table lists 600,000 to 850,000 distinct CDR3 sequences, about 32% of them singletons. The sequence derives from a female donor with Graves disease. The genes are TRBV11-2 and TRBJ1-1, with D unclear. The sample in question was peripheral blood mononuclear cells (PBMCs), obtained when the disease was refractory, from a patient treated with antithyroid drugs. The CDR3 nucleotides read TGTGCCAGCAGCCCCTCCTACACTGAAGCTTTCTTT. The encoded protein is CASSPSYTEAFF.